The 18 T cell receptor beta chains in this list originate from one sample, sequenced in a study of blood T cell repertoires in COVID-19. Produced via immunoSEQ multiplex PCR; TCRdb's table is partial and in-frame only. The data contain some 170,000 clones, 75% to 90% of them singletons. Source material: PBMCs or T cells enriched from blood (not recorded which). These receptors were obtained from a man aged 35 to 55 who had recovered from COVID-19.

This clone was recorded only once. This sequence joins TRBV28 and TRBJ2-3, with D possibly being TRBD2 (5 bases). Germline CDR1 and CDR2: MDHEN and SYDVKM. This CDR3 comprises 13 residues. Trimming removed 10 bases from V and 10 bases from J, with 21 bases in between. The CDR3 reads CATSPGQLVSQYF. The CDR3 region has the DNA TGTGCCACGTCCCCAGGCCAACTAGTATCGCAGTATTTT.

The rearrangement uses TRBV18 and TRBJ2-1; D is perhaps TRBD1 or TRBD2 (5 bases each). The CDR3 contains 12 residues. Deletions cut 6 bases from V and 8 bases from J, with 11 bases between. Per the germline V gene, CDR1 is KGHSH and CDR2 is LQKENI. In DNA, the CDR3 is TGTGCCAGCTCCCCAGGGAGCCATGAGCAGTTCTTC. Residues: CASSPGSHEQFF.

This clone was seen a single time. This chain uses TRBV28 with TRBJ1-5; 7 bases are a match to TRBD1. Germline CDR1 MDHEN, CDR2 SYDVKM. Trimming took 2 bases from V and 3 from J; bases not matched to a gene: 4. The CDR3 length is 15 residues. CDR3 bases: TGTGCCAGCAGTTTAGCAGGGGGTCCCAATCAGCCCCAGCATTTT. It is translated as CASSLAGGPNQPQHF.

The CDR3 sequence is CASTPGLGENSYEQYF. CDR3 coding DNA: TGTGCCAGCACCCCGGGCCTCGGGGAGAACTCCTACGAGCAGTACTTC. The chain links TRBV3-1 (or the pseudogene TRBV3-2) to TRBJ2-7; a weak D match, TRBD2 (5 bases). Between the trimmed V and J ends, which lost 7 bases and 0 bases, there was a span of 19 bases. CDR3 length: 16 amino acids. Germline CDR1 is LGHDT and CDR2 is YNNKEL (reference sequence).

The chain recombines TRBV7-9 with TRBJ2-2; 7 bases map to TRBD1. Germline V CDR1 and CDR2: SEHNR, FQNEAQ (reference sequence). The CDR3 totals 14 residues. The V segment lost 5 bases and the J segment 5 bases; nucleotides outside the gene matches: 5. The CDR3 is CASSQKQGTGELFF. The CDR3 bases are TGTGCCAGCAGCCAGAAACAGGGGACCGGGGAGCTGTTTTTT.

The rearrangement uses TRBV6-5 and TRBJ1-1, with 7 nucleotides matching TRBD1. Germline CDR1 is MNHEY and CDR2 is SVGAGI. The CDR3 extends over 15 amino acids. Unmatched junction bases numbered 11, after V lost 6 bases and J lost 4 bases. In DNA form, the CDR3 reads TGTGCCAGCAGCCAGGGGGTCTTAGGGAGCACTGAAGCTTTCTTT. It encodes CASSQGVLGSTEAFF.

CDR3 region: CASSLEFRDTANYGYTF. The CDR3 DNA reads as TGTGCCAGCAGCTTAGAATTCCGGGACACCGCTAACTATGGCTACACCTTC. The chain couples TRBV7-9 to TRBJ1-2, with D possibly TRBD1 on 6 matching bases. Germline V gives CDR1 SEHNR, CDR2 FQNEAQ (reference sequence). The CDR3 has 17 residues. V was clipped by 1 base and J by 0 bases, with 15 bases between them.

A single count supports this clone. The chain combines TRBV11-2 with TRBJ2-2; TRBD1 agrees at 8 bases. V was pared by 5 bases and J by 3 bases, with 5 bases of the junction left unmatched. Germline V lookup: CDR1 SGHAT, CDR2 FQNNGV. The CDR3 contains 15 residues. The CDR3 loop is CASSGDRYYTGELFF. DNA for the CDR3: TGTGCCAGCAGCGGGGACAGGTACTACACCGGGGAGCTGTTTTTT.

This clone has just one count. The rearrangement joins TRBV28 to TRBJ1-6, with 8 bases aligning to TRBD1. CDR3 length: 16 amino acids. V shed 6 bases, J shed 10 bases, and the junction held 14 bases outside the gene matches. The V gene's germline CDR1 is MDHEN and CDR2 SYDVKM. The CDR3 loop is CASRDRGQGGGSPLHF. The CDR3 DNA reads TGTGCCAGCAGGGATCGAGGACAGGGTGGAGGATCACCCCTCCACTTT.

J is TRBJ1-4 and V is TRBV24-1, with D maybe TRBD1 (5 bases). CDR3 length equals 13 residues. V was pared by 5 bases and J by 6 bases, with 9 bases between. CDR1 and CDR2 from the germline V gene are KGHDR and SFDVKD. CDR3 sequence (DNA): TGTGCCACCAGTGCTGGGGCTGATGAAAAACTGTTTTTT. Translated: CATSAGADEKLFF.

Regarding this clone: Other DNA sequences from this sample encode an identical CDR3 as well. The CDR3 DNA sequence: TGCGCCAGCAGCCCACCCCTAAGCTCCTACAATGAGCAGTTCTTC. Protein product: CASSPPLSSYNEQFF. This chain uses TRBV5-1 with TRBJ2-1, with unresolved D. CDR3 length equals 15 residues. Germline CDR1 SGHRS, CDR2 YFSETQ. Trimming removed 4 bases at V and 0 bases at J, with 11 bases between.

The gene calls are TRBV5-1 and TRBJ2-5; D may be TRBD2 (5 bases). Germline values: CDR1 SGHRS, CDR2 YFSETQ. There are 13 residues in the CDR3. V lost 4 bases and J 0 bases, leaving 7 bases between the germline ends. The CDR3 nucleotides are TGCGCCAGCAGCCCGGGGTACCAAGAGACCCAGTACTTC. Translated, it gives CASSPGYQETQYF.

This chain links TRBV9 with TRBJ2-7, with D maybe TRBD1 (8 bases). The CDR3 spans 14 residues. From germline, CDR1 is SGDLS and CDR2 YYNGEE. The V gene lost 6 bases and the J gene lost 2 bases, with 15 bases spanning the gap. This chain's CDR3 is CASNKQGGAYEQYF. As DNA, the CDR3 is TGTGCCAGCAACAAACAGGGGGGGGCCTACGAGCAGTACTTC.

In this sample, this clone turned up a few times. The CDR3 DNA reads TGTGCCAGCAGCCCAGGGACTCGCTCCTACGAGCAGTACTTC. Encoded protein: CASSPGTRSYEQYF. The V gene is TRBV9, the J gene TRBJ2-7; perhaps TRBD2 as D (6 bases). This CDR3 comprises 14 residues. Germline lookup yields CDR1 SGDLS and CDR2 YYNGEE. The V end was cut by 4 bases, the J end by 0 bases, with 11 bases between. The whole variable domain, filled in from reference TRBV9 and TRBJ2-7, reads DSGVTQTPKHLITATGQRVTLRCSPRSGDLSVYWYQQSLDQGLQFLIQYYNGEERAKGNILERFSAQQFPDLHSELNLSSLELGDSALYFCASSPGTRSYEQYFGPGTRLTVT.

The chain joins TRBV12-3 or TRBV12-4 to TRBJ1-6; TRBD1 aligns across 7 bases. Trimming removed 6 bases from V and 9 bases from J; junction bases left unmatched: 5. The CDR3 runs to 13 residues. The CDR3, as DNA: TGTGCCAGCAGATTGACAGGGAGTTCACCCCTCCACTTT. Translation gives CASRLTGSSPLHF.

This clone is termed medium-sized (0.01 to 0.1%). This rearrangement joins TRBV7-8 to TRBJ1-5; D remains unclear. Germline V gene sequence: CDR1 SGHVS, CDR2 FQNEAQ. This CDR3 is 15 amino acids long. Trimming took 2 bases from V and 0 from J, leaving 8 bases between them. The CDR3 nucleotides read TGTGCCAGCAGCTTAAGGGAGAGTAGCAATCAGCCCCAGCATTTT. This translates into CASSLRESSNQPQHF.

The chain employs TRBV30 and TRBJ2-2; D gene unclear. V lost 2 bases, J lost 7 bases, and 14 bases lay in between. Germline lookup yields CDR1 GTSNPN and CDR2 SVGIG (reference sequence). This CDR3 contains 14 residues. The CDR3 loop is CAWSTNVRGGELFF. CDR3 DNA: TGTGCCTGGAGTACTAATGTTCGTGGCGGGGAGCTGTTTTTT.

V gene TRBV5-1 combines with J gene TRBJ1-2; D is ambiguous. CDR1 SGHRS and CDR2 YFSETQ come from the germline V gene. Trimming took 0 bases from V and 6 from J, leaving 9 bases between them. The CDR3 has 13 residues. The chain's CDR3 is CASSLEQADGYTF. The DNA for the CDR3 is TGCGCCAGCAGCTTGGAGCAGGCCGATGGCTACACCTTC.